Listed below are T cell receptor beta chains from one sample, sequenced in a study of CD8 T cells in ankylosing spondylitis. TCRdb re-analysed the 5' RACE reads in MiXCR, keeping a single row per CDR3 protein. This table has a few hundred thousand distinct CDR3 sequences, about 10% appearing once. Sample: blood, either unsorted or a sorted T cell fraction (not recorded which). Receptor source: a male donor with ankylosing spondylitis or in good health (not recorded which). Each CDR3 is given with its conserved first and last residue. A D gene is named only where the DNA matches it firmly. The size of a clone is reported for some rows only, either as once, few or many, or as a class for expanded clones.

d_call: TRBD2
j_call: TRBJ2-1
v_call: TRBV12-3/TRBV12-4
clone_size: many
cdr3_nt: TGTGCCAGCAGTACCGTGAGCGGGGTAGCGTTCTTC
cdr3_aa: CASSTVSGVAFF

d_call: NA
j_call: TRBJ1-5
v_call: TRBV24-1
clone_size: few
cdr3_nt: TGTGCCACCAGTTTGAGGGGATATGGGCAGCCCCAGCATTTT
cdr3_aa: CATSLRGYGQPQHF

d_call: NA
j_call: TRBJ1-1
v_call: TRBV7-3
clone_size: few
cdr3_nt: TGTGCCAGCAGCTTAAGCAGGGTCGACACTGAAGCTTTCTTT
cdr3_aa: CASSLSRVDTEAFF

d_call: TRBD2
j_call: TRBJ2-2
v_call: TRBV3-1
clone_size: many
cdr3_nt: TGTGCCAGCACCCAAAGGGGGACTAGAGGGACCGGGGAGCTGTTTTTT
cdr3_aa: CASTQRGTRGTGELFF

d_call: NA
j_call: TRBJ2-1
v_call: TRBV7-9
clone_size: many
cdr3_nt: TGTGCCAGCAGCTTAGCGCGTCAGGGGTTATGGGTTGAGCAGTTCTTC
cdr3_aa: CASSLARQGLWVEQFF

d_call: TRBD1
j_call: TRBJ1-2
v_call: TRBV20-1
clone_size: many
cdr3_nt: TGCAGTGCTAGAGAAATGGGACAGGGGACTAACTATGGCTACACCTTC
cdr3_aa: CSAREMGQGTNYGYTF

d_call: TRBD2
j_call: TRBJ2-5
v_call: TRBV20-1
clone_size: NA
cdr3_nt: TGCAGTGCTAGGGGTCTCCCGGGACTAGGCCAAGAGACCCAGTACTTC
cdr3_aa: CSARGLPGLGQETQYF

d_call: TRBD1
j_call: TRBJ2-3
v_call: TRBV27
clone_size: many
cdr3_nt: TGTGCCAGCAGTCTACAGGGGATGAGCACAGATACGCAGTATTTT
cdr3_aa: CASSLQGMSTDTQYF

d_call: NA
j_call: TRBJ1-6
v_call: TRBV7-2
clone_size: NA
cdr3_nt: TGTGCCAGCACTTTCCCCCGGGGCGGGACGAATTCACCCCTCCACTTT
cdr3_aa: CASTFPRGGTNSPLHF

d_call: TRBD2
j_call: TRBJ2-2
v_call: TRBV3-1
clone_size: many
cdr3_nt: TGTGCCAGCAGCCTGGGACTAGCTTCGACCGGGGAGCTGTTTTTT
cdr3_aa: CASSLGLASTGELFF

d_call: TRBD2
j_call: TRBJ2-7
v_call: TRBV5-1
clone_size: many
cdr3_nt: TGCGCCAGCAGCCAGCTAGCGGGGGGCGGCGAGCAGTACTTC
cdr3_aa: CASSQLAGGGEQYF

d_call: NA
j_call: TRBJ1-1
v_call: TRBV7-2
clone_size: many
cdr3_nt: TGTGCCAGCAGCCTATCCGGGACTACCACAACTGAAGCTTTCTTT
cdr3_aa: CASSLSGTTTTEAFF

d_call: TRBD1
j_call: TRBJ1-5
v_call: TRBV27
clone_size: many
cdr3_nt: TGTGCCAGCAGCCGCAGCGGGGGAGTACAGGGGATGAGCAATCAGCCCCAGCATTTT
cdr3_aa: CASSRSGGVQGMSNQPQHF

d_call: TRBD1
j_call: TRBJ1-6
v_call: TRBV3-1
clone_size: many
cdr3_nt: TGTGCCAGCAGCCAAGGGACAGGGGGCCCCCATTCACCCCTCCACTTT
cdr3_aa: CASSQGTGGPHSPLHF

d_call: NA
j_call: TRBJ2-1
v_call: TRBV10-3
clone_size: NA
cdr3_nt: TGTGCCATCAGTGAGTCGTATGGGGGGCAGGGGCAGCAGTTCTTC
cdr3_aa: CAISESYGGQGQQFF

d_call: NA
j_call: TRBJ1-2
v_call: TRBV12-3/TRBV12-4
clone_size: many
cdr3_nt: TGTGCCAGCAGTTTAGGCAGGGCGGGCTACACCTTC
cdr3_aa: CASSLGRAGYTF

d_call: TRBD2
j_call: TRBJ2-7
v_call: TRBV20-1
clone_size: many
cdr3_nt: TGCAGTGCCACCGGGACTAGTAGCACCTACGAGCAGTACTTC
cdr3_aa: CSATGTSSTYEQYF

d_call: NA
j_call: TRBJ2-7
v_call: TRBV6-5
clone_size: many
cdr3_nt: TGTGCCAGCAGAGCTCAGGGGTACGAGCAGTACTTC
cdr3_aa: CASRAQGYEQYF

d_call: NA
j_call: TRBJ1-2
v_call: TRBV20-1
clone_size: many
cdr3_nt: TGCAGTGCTACCCCTGGGGGGGCGGTAAACTATGGCTACACCTTC
cdr3_aa: CSATPGGAVNYGYTF

d_call: NA
j_call: TRBJ1-5
v_call: TRBV7-8
clone_size: NA
cdr3_nt: TGTGCCAGCAGCTTAGAGGGGGTTTATAGCAATCAGCCCCAGCATTTT
cdr3_aa: CASSLEGVYSNQPQHF

d_call: NA
j_call: TRBJ1-5
v_call: TRBV12-3/TRBV12-4
clone_size: many
cdr3_nt: TGTGCCAGCAGTTCCCCGGGGGGGGCACAGCCCCAGCATTTT
cdr3_aa: CASSSPGGAQPQHF

d_call: TRBD2
j_call: TRBJ2-3
v_call: TRBV9
clone_size: many
cdr3_nt: TGTGCCAGCAGCCCTCCGGGACTAGCGGGCCAAGATACGCAGTATTTT
cdr3_aa: CASSPPGLAGQDTQYF

d_call: TRBD1
j_call: TRBJ1-2
v_call: TRBV28
clone_size: many
cdr3_nt: TGTGCCAGCAGGACAGGGTTAGAGGGCTACACCTTC
cdr3_aa: CASRTGLEGYTF

d_call: NA
j_call: TRBJ1-1
v_call: TRBV20-1
clone_size: few
cdr3_nt: TGCAGTGCCCGGCAGGGGTTTGAAGCTTTCTTT
cdr3_aa: CSARQGFEAFF

d_call: NA
j_call: TRBJ1-5
v_call: TRBV20-1
clone_size: few
cdr3_nt: TGCAGTGCTAGATTAGGCACCGGGCATCAGCCCCAGCATTTT
cdr3_aa: CSARLGTGHQPQHF

d_call: NA
j_call: TRBJ2-7
v_call: TRBV5-1
clone_size: many
cdr3_nt: TGCGCCAGCAGTCTCAATTCCTACGAGCAGTACTTC
cdr3_aa: CASSLNSYEQYF

d_call: TRBD2
j_call: TRBJ2-1
v_call: TRBV20-1
clone_size: many
cdr3_nt: TGCAGTGCACCGACTAGCGGGGAGCAGTTCTTC
cdr3_aa: CSAPTSGEQFF

d_call: NA
j_call: TRBJ2-7
v_call: TRBV6-1
clone_size: many
cdr3_nt: TGTGCCAGCTTAGACAGATCCTCCTACGAGCAGTACTTC
cdr3_aa: CASLDRSSYEQYF

d_call: NA
j_call: TRBJ1-1
v_call: TRBV6-5
clone_size: many
cdr3_nt: TGTGCCAGCAGTTACTCGAGATGGGCGAACACTGAAGCTTTCTTT
cdr3_aa: CASSYSRWANTEAFF

d_call: TRBD1
j_call: TRBJ2-7
v_call: TRBV5-1
clone_size: NA
cdr3_nt: TGCGCCAGCAGTCCACCCGGGACAGGCTCCTACGAGCAGTACTTC
cdr3_aa: CASSPPGTGSYEQYF

d_call: NA
j_call: TRBJ1-1
v_call: TRBV5-1
clone_size: many
cdr3_nt: TGCGCCAGCAGCTTGACGACAGTGGTAATGAACACTGAAGCTTTCTTT
cdr3_aa: CASSLTTVVMNTEAFF

d_call: NA
j_call: TRBJ2-7
v_call: TRBV28
clone_size: NA
cdr3_nt: TGTGCCAGCAGACCTTCTTCAGGACACGGCTACGAGCAGTACTTC
cdr3_aa: CASRPSSGHGYEQYF

d_call: TRBD1
j_call: TRBJ2-7
v_call: TRBV20-1
clone_size: many
cdr3_nt: TGCAGTGCCATCGTTGGACAGGAGTTATCCTACGAGCAGTACTTC
cdr3_aa: CSAIVGQELSYEQYF

d_call: NA
j_call: TRBJ1-6
v_call: TRBV7-2
clone_size: many
cdr3_nt: TGTGCCAGCAGCTTAGCCAGGGAGTCACCCCTCCACTTT
cdr3_aa: CASSLARESPLHF

d_call: TRBD2
j_call: TRBJ2-7
v_call: TRBV9
clone_size: many
cdr3_nt: TGTGCCAGCAGCGTAGATAGCGGGGTGCCTTACGAGCAGTACTTC
cdr3_aa: CASSVDSGVPYEQYF

d_call: NA
j_call: TRBJ1-5
v_call: TRBV7-9
clone_size: few
cdr3_nt: TGTGCCAGCAGCTTATGGGATGGGAGCAATCAGCCCCAGCATTTT
cdr3_aa: CASSLWDGSNQPQHF

d_call: TRBD2
j_call: TRBJ2-3
v_call: TRBV12-3/TRBV12-4
clone_size: NA
cdr3_nt: TGTGCCAGCAGTTCCCTCGGGGGGGGGCCTGGAGATACGCAGTATTTT
cdr3_aa: CASSSLGGGPGDTQYF

d_call: TRBD1
j_call: TRBJ1-2
v_call: TRBV11-1
clone_size: NA
cdr3_nt: TGTGCCAGCAGCCCAGTTCGGACAGGCGGGGACCGCGGCTACACCTTC
cdr3_aa: CASSPVRTGGDRGYTF

d_call: NA
j_call: TRBJ2-2
v_call: TRBV19
clone_size: NA
cdr3_nt: TGTGCCAGTAGTATGCAGCAGAACACCGGGAAGCTGTTTTTT
cdr3_aa: CASSMQQNTGKLFF

d_call: NA
j_call: TRBJ2-1
v_call: TRBV20-1
clone_size: many
cdr3_nt: TGCAGTCCTTTCTCCGAATCGTGGGGGCTCGATGAGCAGTTCTTC
cdr3_aa: CSPFSESWGLDEQFF

d_call: NA
j_call: TRBJ2-7
v_call: TRBV9
clone_size: few
cdr3_nt: TGTGCCAGCAGCGCCCCCCGGGGTCCTCGCAACTACGAGCAGTACTTC
cdr3_aa: CASSAPRGPRNYEQYF

d_call: NA
j_call: TRBJ2-7
v_call: TRBV7-3
clone_size: many
cdr3_nt: TGTGCCAGCAGCCTCGGACCTACGTCCTACGAGCAGTACTTC
cdr3_aa: CASSLGPTSYEQYF